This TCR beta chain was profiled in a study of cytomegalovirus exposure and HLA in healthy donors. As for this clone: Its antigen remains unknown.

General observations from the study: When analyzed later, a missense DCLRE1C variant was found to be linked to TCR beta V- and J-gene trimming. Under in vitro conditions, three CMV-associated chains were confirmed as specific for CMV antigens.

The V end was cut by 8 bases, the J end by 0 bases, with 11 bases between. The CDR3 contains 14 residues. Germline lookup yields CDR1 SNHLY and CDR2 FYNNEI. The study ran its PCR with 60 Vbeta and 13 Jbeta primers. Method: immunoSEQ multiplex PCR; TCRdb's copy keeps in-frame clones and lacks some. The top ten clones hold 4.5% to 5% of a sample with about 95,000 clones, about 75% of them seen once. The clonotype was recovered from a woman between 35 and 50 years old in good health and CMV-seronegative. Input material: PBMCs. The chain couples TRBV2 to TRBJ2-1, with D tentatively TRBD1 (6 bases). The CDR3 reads CASLQGPSYNEQFF. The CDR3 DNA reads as TGTGCCAGCTTACAGGGCCCCTCCTACAATGAGCAGTTCTTC.